Listed below are T cell receptor beta chains from one sample, sequenced in a study of T cell repertoires in aging, cancer and after chemotherapy. TCRdb passed the multiplex PCR reads through MiXCR, listing each CDR3 protein once. The sample contains 2,400 or so distinct CDR3 sequences, roughly 20% of which appear only once. Material for sequencing was blood. The receptor source for this set is a human donor with a blood cancer. Both conserved end residues are trimmed from each CDR3.

j_call: TRBJ1-3
v_call: TRBV11-2
cdr3_aa: ASSLRQGARSGNTIY

j_call: TRBJ2-7
v_call: TRBV18
cdr3_aa: ASSFRTGPYDEQY

j_call: TRBJ2-7
v_call: TRBV20-1
cdr3_aa: SASGLHSHYEQY

j_call: TRBJ1-5
v_call: TRBV18
cdr3_aa: ASSPGGGGSGSNQPQH

j_call: TRBJ2-3
v_call: TRBV27
cdr3_aa: ASSIDPSGGRTDTQY

j_call: TRBJ2-1
v_call: TRBV6-2/TRBV6-3
cdr3_aa: ASSYSSGSRSEQF

j_call: TRBJ1-5
v_call: TRBV7-2
cdr3_aa: ASSFRSNQPQH

j_call: TRBJ2-1
v_call: TRBV6-5
cdr3_aa: ASRHDRGPNNEQF

j_call: TRBJ1-4
v_call: TRBV20-1
cdr3_aa: SAQGGGDEKLF

j_call: TRBJ2-5
v_call: TRBV20-1
cdr3_aa: SALGLAGAGETQY

j_call: TRBJ1-5
v_call: TRBV15
cdr3_aa: ATSVTGGPNQPQH

j_call: TRBJ2-1
v_call: TRBV5-1
cdr3_aa: ASSLGRDRVSGEQF

j_call: TRBJ1-1
v_call: TRBV11-2
cdr3_aa: ASSPWAFRNTEAF

j_call: TRBJ2-7
v_call: TRBV6-1
cdr3_aa: ASSEALGGNYEQY

j_call: TRBJ2-2
v_call: TRBV5-4
cdr3_aa: ASHLAGGYGELF

j_call: TRBJ2-5
v_call: TRBV27
cdr3_aa: ASRETQY

j_call: TRBJ1-5
v_call: TRBV4-2
cdr3_aa: ASSQATSHGQPQH

j_call: TRBJ2-7
v_call: TRBV6-5
cdr3_aa: ASSSVRKASYRSYEQY

j_call: TRBJ2-5
v_call: TRBV6-5
cdr3_aa: ASLQGGETQY